This TCR beta chain came from a study of blood T cells in healthy people across ages. Healthy Caucasian individuals from Russia aged roughly 6 to 90 served as donors. The ends were cut back, 1 base at V and 5 bases at J, with 14 bases in the middle. CDR1 and CDR2 from the germline V gene are SGHAT and FQDESV (reference sequence). The CDR3 runs to 15 residues. Next came a second PCR, run for roughly 6 to 11 cycles, which used a sample-barcoded 5' primer along with a J-beta primer mix. TCRdb called the 5' RACE reads again in MiXCR, with one record for every CDR3 protein. Of over 1,500,000 distinct CDR3 sequences listed, about 50% are singletons. With respect to this clonotype: Its cognate antigen is unknown.

Study-level results: The long-lived group displayed more naive CD4+ cells, plus higher diversity, than the aged donors did. Without sorted subsets, naive and antigen-experienced compartments could not be conclusively compared.

Sequenced sample: blood. This receptor was obtained from a woman aged 35 to 49 in good health. The chain joins TRBV11-1 to TRBJ1-1; a possible D gene is TRBD1 (5 bases). CDR3 nucleotides: TGTGCCAGCAGCTTAGAAATTGCAGGGAAGACTGAAGCTTTCTTT. This sequence encodes CASSLEIAGKTEAFF.